This TCR beta chain was captured in a study of T cell responses to AZD1222 COVID-19 vaccine listed by TCRdb under 2021. As for the study more broadly: A total of 230 or so trial participants underwent TCR sequencing, of whom about 210 received two doses of AZD1222 and some 25 received two doses of the MenACWY control vaccine. Enrollment into the trials was organized by age into subgroups of 18-55, 56-69 and 70-plus years, and those subgroups contained around 150, 28 and 57 TCR-sequenced participants, respectively.

The CDR3 regions of human TCRbeta chains were analyzed by immunosequencing. In the source study's methods: Repertoire TCRs were checked for matches against a reference library of SARS-CoV-2-specific TCRs that had been generated using the MIRA antigen-specificity platform. Breadth was defined as the fraction of unique TCRs that were SARS-CoV-2-associated. Depth was defined as the fraction of total T cells that were SARS-CoV-2-associated. Using the MIRA data, each spike-specific TCR was assigned both to the spike region to which the TCR was reactive and to a CD4 or CD8 class. Log10-transformed breadth and depth values were compared by one-way ANOVA with Sidak's multiple comparisons tests. TCRdb provides this immuneACCESS table in a form limited to in-frame rearrangements. Some clones are lacking; in checked studies, under half of them reflect an unresolved V gene, and why the rest are absent is not known. The V and J calls and clone size come from that table; D and trimming were worked out from the DNA. The sample records 100,000 to 150,000 clones, around nine tenths of which are singletons. Clones ranked in the top ten supply around 4.4% of the sample.

To note about this clone: Its specific antigen is unknown. Base qualities are not provided; no much larger clone lies one nucleotide away.

Broad study findings and their caveats: The 56-69-year group was small, and its depth increase did not reach significance, likely because of low power. Only six or seven AZD1222 recipients were SARS-CoV-2 seropositive at baseline, limiting conclusions about previously exposed vaccinees. Because no day 14 peak-response samples were available, the repertoires could be characterized only after the peak T cell response. The whole spike protein was spanned by vaccine-associated CD4 TCRs, and dominant responses were seen in regions 160-218 and 743-854. Participants were mostly white British, with more females than males. The authors suggested clonal diversity may have been underestimated. Nearly half of unique spike-specific TCRs reportedly recognized epitopes outside regions mutated in the B.1.351 and B.1.1.7 variants. A significant rise in spike-specific TCR breadth and depth was observed after two AZD1222 doses relative to day 0 and relative to MenACWY recipients.

V has 2 bases trimmed and J has 7 bases trimmed; junction bases matching no gene number 3. The germline V gene supplies CDR1 SGHRS and CDR2 YFSETQ. The CDR3 numbers 14 residues from cysteine through phenylalanine. Only the CDR3 portion is preserved as DNA: 42 bases, with reading frame beginning at the first base. This specimen's time point label, interpreted: about 28 days (+/-7) after the second vaccine dose. What this sample's treatment or condition label stands for: meningococcal conjugate vaccine given as trial control. Vaccinee samples were obtained from the UK trials COV001 and COV002, which included a single-blind randomized controlled phase 2/3 trial of AZD1222 (ChAdOx1 nCoV-19) in healthy adults. Trial participant PBMC samples were collected at day 0 and day 28 after the second dose for TCRbeta chain sequencing.

The sequence came from an adult who received the MenACWY meningococcal vaccine as a control. The V and J segments used are TRBV5-1 and TRBJ1-6; 7 of the junction bases match TRBD1. The sample consisted of peripheral blood, taken 28 days after the second dose of the MenACWY control vaccine. In nucleotide form, the sequence is TGCGCCAGCAGCTTTGAACAGGGGAATTCACCCCTCCACTTT. It translates as CASSFEQGNSPLHF.